This passage covers 24 T cell receptor beta chains from one sample sequenced in a study of tumor-infiltrating lymphocytes in primary liver carcinoma. Synthesis of TCR beta cDNA was carried out from 500 ng total RNA with a constant-region primer. Three nested multiplex PCR rounds, a slightly modified ARM-PCR method, built the TCR beta libraries. Amplification in the first two PCR rounds was performed using TRBV1-TRBV30 forward primers and a C-beta reverse primer for approximately 10 cycles each. TCRdb used MiXCR to reprocess the multiplex PCR reads, holding one entry per CDR3 protein. There are 100,000 or so distinct CDR3 sequences in the sample; approximately 82% occur only once, and under 25% lies in the top ten. The roughly 17-31 mg bulk tissue piece was not sorted before simultaneous RNA and DNA extraction. Sequences were obtained from liver tumor tissue from sampling region 3. This sample's subset: tumor region T3, left-lateral pole. The source of these receptors is a man aged 35 to 55 with primary liver carcinoma and hepatitis B virus infection.

As to this clonotype: Germline is not matched at one junction end, which may reflect a read error. The rearrangement links TRBV11-3 to TRBJ2-1, with D uncertain. Per the germline V gene, CDR1 is SGHNT and CDR2 is YENEEA. The CDR3 spans 14 residues. In nucleotides, the CDR3 is TGTGCCAGCAGCTTAGGCGTCTCGAAAAATGAGCAGGTTTTC. This codes for CASSLGVSKNEQVF.

Comments on this clonotype: Because the CDR3's place on the DNA is in doubt, the DNA is left out and the CDR3 is given as listed by TCRdb. The chain is built from TRBV5-4 and TRBJ2-2. Termini included, the CDR3 measures 15 amino acids. From germline, CDR1 is SGHNT and CDR2 YYREEE (reference sequence). The CDR3: CASNLGATSPGSCFF.

The chain links TRBV7-6 to TRBJ1-3; D ambiguous. Trimming pared 2 bases from V and 2 bases from J, leaving 7 bases between. This CDR3 region has 14 residues. CDR1 is SGHVS, CDR2 FNYEAQ, per germline. CDR3 DNA: TGTGCCAGCAGCTTATTTGGACCTGGAAACACCATATATTTT. This gives the protein CASSLFGPGNTIYF.

This clonotype has a handful of counts. Since a much larger clone is just one base distant, this may be a read error. This chain connects TRBV28 to TRBJ2-6; D uncertain. The CDR3 has 16 residues. Per the germline V gene, CDR1 is MDHEN and CDR2 is SYDVKM. The V end was cut by 4 bases, the J end by 0 bases, with 10 bases between. The CDR3 protein is CASSWARNSGANVLTF. CDR3 DNA sequence: TGTGCCAGCAGTTGGGCCAGGAACTCTGGGGCCAACGTCCTGACTTTC.

The chain carries TRBV12-3 or TRBV12-4 and TRBJ1-2; 9 nucleotides line up with TRBD1. This CDR3 contains 15 residues. The V gene end was trimmed by 7 bases and the J gene end by 2 bases; junction bases not matched to a gene: 8. CDR3 in DNA: TGTGCCAGCAATTTCGGACAGGGGCTCAACTATGGCTACACCTTC. Amino acids: CASNFGQGLNYGYTF.

With regard to this clonotype: This likely comes from a read error, as the CDR3 has no conserved phenylalanine or tryptophan at its end. The chain combines TRBV29-1 with TRBJ2-2; 7 nucleotides match TRBD2. V lost 4 bases, J lost 3 bases, and 8 bases stayed unmatched. CDR3 length equals 15 residues. In germline, CDR1 is SQVTM, CDR2 ANQGSEA. The CDR3 bases are TGCAGCGTTGTCATGGCGGGAGCGTACACCGGGGAGCTGTTTTCT. The encoded protein is CSVVMAGAYTGELFS.

Regarding this clonotype: A junction boundary mismatches the germline segment, possibly from a read error. V and J are TRBV28 and TRBJ1-5; possibly TRBD1 for D (6 bases). Germline V gene lookup returns CDR1 MDHEN and CDR2 SYDVKM. The CDR3 runs to 15 residues. The CDR3 DNA reads TGCGCAAGCAGTATCGAGGGGGAGAGCAATCAGCCCCAGCATTTT. Translating gives CASSIEGESNQPQHF.

The table lists this clonotype with a count of one. A read error is possible here, since a much larger clone lies one base away. V usage is TRBV28 and J usage is TRBJ1-2, with 10 bases fitting TRBD1. The CDR3 runs 17 residues. CDR1 and CDR2 (germline): MDHEN, SYDVKM. V shed 2 bases, J shed 7 bases, and the junction held 13 bases outside the gene matches. The CDR3 DNA sequence: TGTGCCAGCAGTTTACCCTCGGGACAGGGGTTTGAGGGTGGCTACACCTTC. Amino acids: CASSLPSGQGFEGGYTF.

As for this clonotype: The CDR3 end shows no conserved phenylalanine or tryptophan, and so a read error is likely. Because the CDR3's place on the DNA is in doubt, the DNA is left out and the CDR3 is given as listed by TCRdb. The CDR3 sequence: CSSLIGENGCTL. The chain is built from TRBV29-1 and TRBJ1-2. Ends included, the CDR3 has 12 residues. From germline, CDR1 is SQVTM and CDR2 ANQGSEA.

Of note for this clonotype: The junction and the germline gene differ at one end; a read error may be behind it. The genes are TRBV6-1 and TRBJ2-7; D is undetermined. Germline V gives CDR1 MNHNS, CDR2 SASEGT. The CDR3 is 15 residues long. The CDR3 DNA reads as TGCGCCAGCAGTGAAACATGGGTCAGTTCCTACGAGCAGTACTTC. It specifies CASSETWVSSYEQYF.

The rearrangement joins TRBV6-5 to TRBJ2-1; TRBD2 aligns across 15 bases. The CDR3 loop spans 17 amino acids. With 6 bases clipped from V and 9 bases from J, the junction kept 12 bases outside the gene matches. In germline, CDR1 is MNHEY, CDR2 SVGAGI. DNA of the CDR3: TGTGCCAGCAGATACATTCCGGGACTAGCGGGAGGAGGTGAGCAGTTCTTC. Translating gives CASRYIPGLAGGGEQFF.

Concerning this clonotype: Mismatch with germline at one junction end may stem from a read error. The chain is built from TRBV6-6 and TRBJ1-6, with 8 bases that match TRBD1. Germline values: CDR1 MNHNY, CDR2 SVGAGI (reference sequence). The CDR3 extends over 15 amino acids. The CDR3 coding sequence is TGTGCCAGCAGTCTGGGAACAGGGGGGAGTTCACCCATCCACTTT. It codes for CASSLGTGGSSPIHF.

Regarding this clonotype: The junction departs from germline at one end; a sequencing error may be responsible. This sequence joins TRBV6-5 and TRBJ1-2, with D unresolved. CDR1 is MNHEY, CDR2 SVGAGI, per germline. This CDR3 has 13 amino acids. The CDR3 DNA is TGTGCCAGCATCCCGTTATACAGCTATGGCTTCACCTTC. It specifies CASIPLYSYGFTF.

This chain connects TRBV20-1 to TRBJ2-7; either TRBD1 or TRBD2 may fit D (5 bases each). The CDR3 runs to 14 residues. V gave up 6 bases and J gave up 0 bases, with 15 bases separating them. Germline V CDR1 and CDR2: DFQATT, SNEGSKA (reference sequence). The CDR3 bases are TGCAGTGCCCAGAGGCCAGGGAGCTCCTACGAGCAGTACTTC. Protein sequence: CSAQRPGSSYEQYF.

For this clonotype: The CDR3 carries no conserved terminal phenylalanine or tryptophan, so it likely arises from a read error. This sequence joins TRBV28 and TRBJ1-2; TRBD1 might be the D (5 bases). Deletions cut 6 bases from V and 10 bases from J, with 21 bases between. The germline V gene has CDR1 MDHEN and CDR2 SYDVKM. CDR3 length: 14 residues. The CDR3 region has the DNA TGTGCCAGCAGCCGGCGGGACGGACCTTGTGACTACACCTAC. This codes for CASSRRDGPCDYTY.

This clonotype was found a few times. The junction shows a germline mismatch at one end, possibly a read error. The rearrangement links TRBV6-5 to TRBJ1-2; D is ambiguous. The CDR3 covers 11 residues. Per germline, CDR1 MNHEY and CDR2 SVGAGI. The CDR3 region is CTSTDGRGYTF. The CDR3 nucleotides read TGTACCAGCACCGATGGGAGAGGGTACACCTTC.

This chain uses TRBV29-1 with TRBJ2-2; perhaps TRBD2 as D (5 bases). The germline gives CDR1 SQVTM, CDR2 ANQGSEA. V shed 5 bases and J shed 5 bases, with 18 bases lying between them. This CDR3 region has 15 residues. The CDR3 DNA reads as TGCAGCGTTACGGGGAGTGTAGGGCTAACCGGGGAGCTGTTTTTT. As protein: CSVTGSVGLTGELFF.

This clonotype was found many times. This rearrangement joins TRBV10-3 to TRBJ2-7; TRBD1 agrees at 9 bases. Germline trimming cut 3 bases from V and 6 bases from J; bases unmatched to any gene: 15. The CDR3 contains 17 residues. Germline assignment: CDR1 ENHRY and CDR2 SYGVKD. The DNA for the CDR3 is TGTGCCATCAGTGACAATAAACCGGGACAGGGATTTTTCGAGCAGTACTTC. This gives the protein CAISDNKPGQGFFEQYF.

Comment on this clonotype: The missing conserved phenylalanine or tryptophan at the end of this CDR3 makes a read error likely. No DNA is shown, since the ends of the CDR3 on it are uncertain; the CDR3 is the one TCRdb lists. This chain connects TRBV29-1 to TRBJ1-1. Looked up from germline, CDR1 is SQVTM and CDR2 is ANQGSEA. The CDR3 length equals 10 residues, ends included. Here the CDR3 reads CSALNTETFI.

This clonotype was seen repeatedly, ten times or more. The chain couples TRBV24-1 to TRBJ2-1; 7 positions match TRBD2. Germline V gene sequence: CDR1 KGHDR, CDR2 SFDVKD. CDR3 size: 14 residues. Trimming removed 3 bases from V and 5 bases from J; junction bases left unmatched: 3. As DNA, the CDR3 is TGTGCCACCAGTGATCCAGCGGGAAACAATGAGCAGTTCTTC. This translates into CATSDPAGNNEQFF.

About this clonotype itself: An end of the junction does not agree with germline; a read error may underlie this. The chain links TRBV6-1 to TRBJ1-1; tentative D call: TRBD1 (6 bases). The CDR3 sequence is 17 residues long. Germline V gene data show CDR1 as MNHNS and CDR2 as SASEGT. The DNA for the CDR3 is TGTGCCAACAGTGATGGTGAAGGGCAGGGGACTAACACTGAACCTTTCTTT. Amino acids: CANSDGEGQGTNTEPFF.

Worth noting for this clonotype: Germline is not matched at one junction end, which may reflect a read error. The rearrangement uses TRBV12-3 or TRBV12-4 and TRBJ1-5; 12 bases are a match to TRBD1. CDR3 size: 15 residues. This CDR3 reads CVSRFGTGGHQSQHF. The DNA for the CDR3 is TGTGTCAGCAGATTCGGGACAGGGGGCCATCAGTCCCAGCATTTT.

In the case of this clonotype: A read error may explain this, as a much larger clone is one base away. The rearrangement links TRBV25-1 to TRBJ2-1, with 8 bases identical to TRBD2. The CDR3 sequence is 14 residues long. Germline-derived CDR1 and CDR2 are MGHDK and SYGVNS. The CDR3 DNA reads TGTGCCAGCAGTGAGACTAGCGCTTACAATAAGCAGTTCTTC. The encoded protein is CASSETSAYNKQFF. The entire variable domain, with the rest obtained from reference TRBV25-1 and TRBJ2-1, is as follows: EADIYQTPRYLVIGTGKKITLECSQTMGHDKMYWYQQDPGMELHLIHYSYGVNSTEKGDLSSESTVSRIRTEHFPLTLESARPSHTSQYLCASSETSAYNKQFFGPGTRLTVL.

Worth noting for this clonotype: The junction departs from the called germline gene at one end, perhaps through a read error. The chain links TRBV6-5 to TRBJ2-7; D not certain. CDR1 MNHEY and CDR2 SVGAGI come from the germline V gene. This CDR3 has 13 residues. CDR3 amino acids: CASSNSRSYEQYF. CDR3 coding DNA: TGTGCCAGCAGTAACTCGAGGTCCTATGAGCAGTACTTC.